A single sample gave rise to the 10 T cell receptor beta chains below, sequenced in a study of Ad26.COV2.S vaccination and SARS-CoV-2 variants. Sequenced by immunoSEQ multiplex PCR; TCRdb stores in-frame clones only, minus some. In the table there are roughly 680,000 clones, around 89% of which are singletons. Stated treatment: about 20 received Ad26.COV2.S at low or high dose, single or two shots; several received placebo; per-sample allocation not given. At day 63 after the first vaccine or placebo injection, samples were drawn. Specimen: peripheral blood, collected in a trial of Ad26.COV2.S vaccine versus placebo. All receptors derive from a person between 18 and 59 years old who received the Ad26.COV2.S COVID-19 vaccine or a placebo.

This clone was found a few times. The CDR3 loop is CASSITLGDTQYF. The CDR3 DNA is TGTGCCAGCAGTATCACCCTGGGAGATACGCAGTATTTT. The chain carries TRBV12-3 or TRBV12-4 and TRBJ2-3, with no clear D. Trimming removed 5 bases at V and 5 bases at J, with 11 bases between. This CDR3 has 13 amino acids.

This sequence joins TRBV12-3 or TRBV12-4 and TRBJ2-3; D gene unclear. V was clipped by 1 base and J by 6 bases, with 8 bases between them. The CDR3 contains 13 residues. CDR3 coding DNA: TGTGCCAGCAGTTTAGTAGTCAGGGATACGCAGTATTTT. Its translation is CASSLVVRDTQYF.

The rearrangement uses TRBV12-3 or TRBV12-4 and TRBJ2-1; D may be TRBD1 (6 bases). V shed 2 bases and J shed 9 bases, with 11 bases lying between them. The CDR3 covers 13 residues. The CDR3 DNA reads TGTGCCAGCAGTTTACCAGGGGTAGGTGAGCAGTTCTTC. It is translated as CASSLPGVGEQFF.

The rearrangement joins TRBV5-8 to TRBJ2-1; TRBD1 matches 7 bases. The CDR3 has 13 residues. Germline trimming cut 0 bases from V and 10 bases from J; bases unmatched to any gene: 4. Germline loops: CDR1 SGHTS, CDR2 YDEGEE. The CDR3 DNA reads as TGTGCCAGCAGCTTGGGACAGGGACGCGAGCAGTTCTTC. The encoded protein is CASSLGQGREQFF.

The rearrangement joins TRBV3-1 (or the pseudogene TRBV3-2) to TRBJ1-2, with 9 bases that match TRBD1. Trimming cost V 3 bases and J 4 bases; bases outside gene matches: 9. Germline V gene data show CDR1 as LGHDT and CDR2 as YNNKEL (reference sequence). This CDR3 is built from 16 residues. The CDR3 loop is CASSQDNRGPGYGYTF. Written as DNA, the CDR3 is TGTGCCAGCAGCCAGGATAACAGGGGGCCGGGCTATGGCTACACCTTC.

The chain links TRBV7-8 to TRBJ1-2, with a tentative D call TRBD1 (5 bases). From germline, CDR1 is SGHVS and CDR2 FQNEAQ. This CDR3 is built from 15 residues. Trimming took off 1 base at V and 1 base at J, with 10 bases between the two ends. In DNA form, the CDR3 reads TGTGCCAGCAGCTTAGGGGGGGGTTTTAACTATGGCTACACCTTC. Translated: CASSLGGGFNYGYTF.

The chain has TRBV9 and TRBJ2-3; D may be TRBD1 (6 bases). V lost 0 bases to trimming and J lost 0 bases, with 17 bases between them. The CDR3 is 18 residues long. Germline loops: CDR1 SGDLS, CDR2 YYNGEE. CDR3 bases: TGTGCCAGCAGCGTAGATCCCCCCGGGACAACTAGCACAGATACGCAGTATTTT. It encodes CASSVDPPGTTSTDTQYF.

This clone was picked up a small number of times. Additional DNA sequences in this sample encode the identical CDR3. This sequence joins TRBV2 and TRBJ1-2, with D unresolved. Looked up from germline, CDR1 is SNHLY and CDR2 is FYNNEI. The CDR3 contains 10 residues. V gave up 3 bases and J gave up 4 bases, with 0 bases separating them. In DNA form, the CDR3 reads TGTGCCAGCAGTGACTATGGCTACACCTTC. Translated, it gives CASSDYGYTF.

The chain employs TRBV5-1 and TRBJ2-1; D may be TRBD1 (6 bases). Between the trimmed V and J ends, which lost 4 bases and 1 base, there was a span of 9 bases. The CDR3 runs 14 residues. Germline V gene lookup returns CDR1 SGHRS and CDR2 YFSETQ. CDR3 sequence: CASSGGQSYNEQFF. The CDR3 nucleotides are TGCGCCAGCAGCGGTGGACAGTCCTACAATGAGCAGTTCTTC.

The chain carries TRBV7-2 and TRBJ1-2; possible D gene TRBD1, 5 bases. V was pared by 4 bases and J by 5 bases, with 14 bases between. This CDR3 region has 14 residues. Germline-derived CDR1 and CDR2 are SGHTA and FQGNSA. DNA for the CDR3: TGTGCCAGCAGCTCCCAGGGTGAAAGATATGGCTACACCTTC. Translated: CASSSQGERYGYTF.